This is a list of T cell receptor beta chains from one sample in a study of blood T cell repertoires in COVID-19. This table comes from immunoSEQ multiplex PCR, and its TCRdb copy is limited to in-frame clones, with some not included. The table lists about 200,000 clones, 85% to 90% of them singletons. Sequenced sample: peripheral blood. All receptors derive from a man between 50 and 59 years old with acute or convalescent COVID-19. The conserved cysteine and the conserved F or W are not part of the CDR3 here. The listing skips clone size in some rows; elsewhere it reads once, few, many or a size class.

CDR3: ASGFTDQETQY
size: .
V: TRBV5-1
J: TRBJ2-5

CDR3: ASSHTSGREETQY
size: few
V: TRBV2
J: TRBJ2-5

CDR3: ASSGLTSGSLGETQY
size: once
V: TRBV6-1
J: TRBJ2-5

CDR3: ASSNSYSNQPQH
size: once
V: TRBV7-9
J: TRBJ1-5

CDR3: ASTLKVTAGGYT
size: .
V: TRBV10-2
J: TRBJ1-2

CDR3: ASRRTGGSGNTIY
size: once
V: TRBV28
J: TRBJ1-3

CDR3: ASSPRTGTGKLF
size: once
V: TRBV28
J: TRBJ1-4

CDR3: SVDQTGVADTQY
size: .
V: TRBV29-1
J: TRBJ2-3

CDR3: ASSPPGGHTSLYGYT
size: .
V: TRBV18
J: TRBJ1-2

CDR3: ASSWTPATSGEQETQY
size: .
V: TRBV7-6
J: TRBJ2-5

CDR3: ASSLSIGTGGNIQY
size: few
V: TRBV11-1
J: TRBJ2-4

CDR3: ASSFDRGTEAF
size: .
V: TRBV27
J: TRBJ1-1

CDR3: ASSLVLTNYGYT
size: .
V: TRBV7-2
J: TRBJ1-2

CDR3: AWSRGGNEQF
size: .
V: TRBV30
J: TRBJ2-1

CDR3: ASSISGDTHEQY
size: once
V: TRBV19
J: TRBJ2-7

CDR3: ASKPTGSDEQF
size: .
V: TRBV27
J: TRBJ2-1

CDR3: ASWLRGAGDGETQY
size: .
V: TRBV27
J: TRBJ2-5

CDR3: ASSVGSGGNQPQH
size: .
V: TRBV9
J: TRBJ1-5

CDR3: ASSLTREWSQPQH
size: .
V: TRBV7-2
J: TRBJ1-5

CDR3: ATSYGLAGETQY
size: .
V: TRBV15
J: TRBJ2-5

CDR3: ASRDRNYNEQF
size: .
V: TRBV5-6
J: TRBJ2-1

CDR3: ASSPPGGQLNYGYT
size: .
V: TRBV28
J: TRBJ1-2

CDR3: ASSARFGDVSNQPQH
size: .
V: TRBV19
J: TRBJ1-5

CDR3: ASSPGGAYNEQF
size: once
V: TRBV5-1
J: TRBJ2-1

CDR3: ASSPGGTYEQY
size: .
V: TRBV18
J: TRBJ2-7

CDR3: ASSLLPSGGGSNYNEQF
size: .
V: TRBV7-2
J: TRBJ2-1

CDR3: ASSLVSGTNEKLF
size: .
V: TRBV7-9
J: TRBJ1-4

CDR3: ASSPREGDEKLF
size: .
V: TRBV4-2
J: TRBJ1-4

CDR3: ATLTSGVTGELF
size: .
V: TRBV6-5
J: TRBJ2-2

CDR3: ASSESMGGTEAF
size: .
V: TRBV10-2
J: TRBJ1-1

CDR3: ASSRQGADEQY
size: .
V: TRBV3-1/TRBV3-2
J: TRBJ2-7

CDR3: ASSITGIISNQPQH
size: .
V: TRBV19
J: TRBJ1-5

CDR3: ASSLRGGIPGEKLF
size: .
V: TRBV7-8
J: TRBJ1-4

CDR3: ASSAQGVNTEAF
size: .
V: TRBV7-2
J: TRBJ1-1

CDR3: ASSRTGNYGYT
size: .
V: TRBV7-9
J: TRBJ1-2

CDR3: ASSPQGNTIY
size: .
V: TRBV28
J: TRBJ1-3

CDR3: ASSQAVHNNEQF
size: .
V: TRBV3-1/TRBV3-2
J: TRBJ2-1

CDR3: ASSLVGSGEEQY
size: .
V: TRBV5-1
J: TRBJ2-7

CDR3: ASSLQGSYNEQF
size: once
V: TRBV5-6
J: TRBJ2-1

CDR3: ASYKQGTRDYGYT
size: .
V: TRBV2
J: TRBJ1-2

CDR3: ASSPGKGNEQF
size: .
V: TRBV28
J: TRBJ2-1

CDR3: ASSKRVPGGFSPTQPQH
size: .
V: TRBV21-1
J: TRBJ1-5

CDR3: ASSLGAASSEQF
size: .
V: TRBV11-1
J: TRBJ2-1

CDR3: ASSLDVDTQQF
size: .
V: TRBV11-2
J: TRBJ2-1

CDR3: SAIEKYGYT
size: .
V: TRBV20-1
J: TRBJ1-2